This entry is about one T cell receptor beta chain. Its specificity is unknown. This CDR3 has 13 residues. V lost 6 bases and J 7 bases, leaving 15 bases between the germline ends. Germline V gives CDR1 SGHNT, CDR2 YENEEA. This record belongs to a study of shared clonotypes between healthy human individuals. The assay used deep level. For each subset, genomic DNA was distributed in equal portions over several immunoSEQ plates. Some clones are missing from TCRdb's copy, which holds only in-frame ones; the method was immunoSEQ multiplex PCR. Of over 850,000 clones in the sample, 75% to 80% are singletons; the top ten hold around 0.61%. Points from the study as a whole: Shared clonotypes across all four donors exceeded non-shared ones in generation probability. On the whole, naive subsets had larger estimated richness than memory subsets had.

The sample taken for sequencing was memory CD4+ T cells from PBMCs. Subset meaning: CD45RA-negative fraction. The sequence was collected from a man between 18 and 29 years old in good health. Some clones in this sample may be carry-over from other donors' samples. The V and J genes are TRBV11-3 and TRBJ2-5; the D gene is possibly TRBD1 (6 bases). CDR3 nucleotide sequence: TGTGCCAGCAGTCGAGGGGGTAGAGGGACCCAGTACTTC. Translating it yields CASSRGGRGTQYF.